This TCR beta chain was captured by sequencing in a study of Graves' ophthalmopathy and Graves' hyperthyroidism. This CDR3 is built from 14 residues. V shed 4 bases and J 6 bases; nucleotides not matched to a gene: 5. Germline V gives CDR1 LNHDA, CDR2 SQIVND (reference sequence). RNA served as the template for amplifying TCR beta CDR3 regions. HTBI primers were employed in first-round RT-PCR, then a second-round multiplex PCR followed. TCRdb fed the multiplex PCR reads into MiXCR, producing one record per CDR3 protein. The table has over a million distinct CDR3 sequences, less than 45% seen once. This clonotype was detected many times. The study recruited hyperthyroidism patients aged 18 to 65 who were newly diagnosed, under 2 months' duration.

The sample taken for sequencing was peripheral blood or thyroid tissue (not recorded which). The genes are TRBV19 and TRBJ1-1; TRBD1 matches 10 bases. The receptor was isolated from an adult man with Graves' hyperthyroidism. CDR3 residues: CASSTDRGLAEAFF. The DNA for the CDR3 is TGTGCCAGTAGTACCGACAGGGGGCTAGCTGAAGCTTTCTTT.